The clone carrying this T cell receptor beta chain was seen repeatedly, ten times or more. Antigen specificity is unknown. Regarding time point: persistent/refractory GD, antithyroid drugs over 5 years with positive TRAb. Making the TCR library involved RNA that had been extracted from PBMCs. Trimming shortened V by 5 bases and J by 6 bases, and 8 bases separated the two germline ends. The CDR3 is made up of 11 amino acids. This sample was included in a study of regulatory T cells in long-lasting Graves disease. At the level of the study: Over 5 years on antithyroid drugs plus positive TSH receptor antibodies marked Graves' disease as persistent.

To make TCR beta libraries, researchers used iRepertoire HTBI primers and Arm-PCR of CDR3 regions. TCRdb called the multiplex PCR reads again in MiXCR, with one record for every CDR3 protein. The repertoire includes some 340,000 distinct CDR3 sequences, 20% to 25% of them detected once, and around 30% sits in the top ten. Study-level results: More public clonotypes were shared by persistent patients (fewer than 3,000) than by new patients (approximately 1,000). Having only a small sample size may have limited accuracy.

The V call is TRBV12-3 or TRBV12-4, the J call TRBJ2-7; D is unresolved. This receptor was identified in a middle-aged woman with Graves disease. This specimen consisted of peripheral blood mononuclear cells (PBMCs), obtained when the disease was refractory, from a patient treated with antithyroid drugs. The CDR3 nucleotides are TGTGCCAGCAGTCGCGCGCGCGAGCAGTACTTC. It yields the protein CASSRAREQYF.